This T cell receptor (beta chain) stems from a study of early T cells in non-severe SARS-CoV-2 infection. Study-level information: From unsorted whole blood, bulk RNA was sequenced, and the chains remained unpaired. Study observations and caveats: A preference for anti-spike CD8 responses marked VDJdb matching, which missed private and CD4 specificities.

This clonotype was detected only a few times. Its specificity is unknown. CDR1 is SGHKS, CDR2 YYEKEE, per germline (reference sequence). The CDR3 consists of 15 residues. Trimming stripped 4 bases from V and 6 bases from J, with 18 bases between. Separate cDNA molecules each had unique molecular identifiers attached to them. TCRdb reprocessed the 5' RACE reads via MiXCR and lists one record per CDR3 protein. The sample records some 83,000 distinct CDR3 sequences, 8% to 13% being singletons. The chain uses TRBV5-5 and TRBJ2-3; D might be TRBD1 (5 bases). The TCR comes from an adult who was a healthcare worker with PCR-confirmed SARS-CoV-2 infection or an uninfected control (not recorded which). The sequenced sample was whole blood, obtained at baseline. The CDR3 is CASSLGRGGFDTQYF. The CDR3 region has the DNA TGTGCCAGCAGCCTGGGAAGGGGTGGTTTCGATACGCAGTATTTT.